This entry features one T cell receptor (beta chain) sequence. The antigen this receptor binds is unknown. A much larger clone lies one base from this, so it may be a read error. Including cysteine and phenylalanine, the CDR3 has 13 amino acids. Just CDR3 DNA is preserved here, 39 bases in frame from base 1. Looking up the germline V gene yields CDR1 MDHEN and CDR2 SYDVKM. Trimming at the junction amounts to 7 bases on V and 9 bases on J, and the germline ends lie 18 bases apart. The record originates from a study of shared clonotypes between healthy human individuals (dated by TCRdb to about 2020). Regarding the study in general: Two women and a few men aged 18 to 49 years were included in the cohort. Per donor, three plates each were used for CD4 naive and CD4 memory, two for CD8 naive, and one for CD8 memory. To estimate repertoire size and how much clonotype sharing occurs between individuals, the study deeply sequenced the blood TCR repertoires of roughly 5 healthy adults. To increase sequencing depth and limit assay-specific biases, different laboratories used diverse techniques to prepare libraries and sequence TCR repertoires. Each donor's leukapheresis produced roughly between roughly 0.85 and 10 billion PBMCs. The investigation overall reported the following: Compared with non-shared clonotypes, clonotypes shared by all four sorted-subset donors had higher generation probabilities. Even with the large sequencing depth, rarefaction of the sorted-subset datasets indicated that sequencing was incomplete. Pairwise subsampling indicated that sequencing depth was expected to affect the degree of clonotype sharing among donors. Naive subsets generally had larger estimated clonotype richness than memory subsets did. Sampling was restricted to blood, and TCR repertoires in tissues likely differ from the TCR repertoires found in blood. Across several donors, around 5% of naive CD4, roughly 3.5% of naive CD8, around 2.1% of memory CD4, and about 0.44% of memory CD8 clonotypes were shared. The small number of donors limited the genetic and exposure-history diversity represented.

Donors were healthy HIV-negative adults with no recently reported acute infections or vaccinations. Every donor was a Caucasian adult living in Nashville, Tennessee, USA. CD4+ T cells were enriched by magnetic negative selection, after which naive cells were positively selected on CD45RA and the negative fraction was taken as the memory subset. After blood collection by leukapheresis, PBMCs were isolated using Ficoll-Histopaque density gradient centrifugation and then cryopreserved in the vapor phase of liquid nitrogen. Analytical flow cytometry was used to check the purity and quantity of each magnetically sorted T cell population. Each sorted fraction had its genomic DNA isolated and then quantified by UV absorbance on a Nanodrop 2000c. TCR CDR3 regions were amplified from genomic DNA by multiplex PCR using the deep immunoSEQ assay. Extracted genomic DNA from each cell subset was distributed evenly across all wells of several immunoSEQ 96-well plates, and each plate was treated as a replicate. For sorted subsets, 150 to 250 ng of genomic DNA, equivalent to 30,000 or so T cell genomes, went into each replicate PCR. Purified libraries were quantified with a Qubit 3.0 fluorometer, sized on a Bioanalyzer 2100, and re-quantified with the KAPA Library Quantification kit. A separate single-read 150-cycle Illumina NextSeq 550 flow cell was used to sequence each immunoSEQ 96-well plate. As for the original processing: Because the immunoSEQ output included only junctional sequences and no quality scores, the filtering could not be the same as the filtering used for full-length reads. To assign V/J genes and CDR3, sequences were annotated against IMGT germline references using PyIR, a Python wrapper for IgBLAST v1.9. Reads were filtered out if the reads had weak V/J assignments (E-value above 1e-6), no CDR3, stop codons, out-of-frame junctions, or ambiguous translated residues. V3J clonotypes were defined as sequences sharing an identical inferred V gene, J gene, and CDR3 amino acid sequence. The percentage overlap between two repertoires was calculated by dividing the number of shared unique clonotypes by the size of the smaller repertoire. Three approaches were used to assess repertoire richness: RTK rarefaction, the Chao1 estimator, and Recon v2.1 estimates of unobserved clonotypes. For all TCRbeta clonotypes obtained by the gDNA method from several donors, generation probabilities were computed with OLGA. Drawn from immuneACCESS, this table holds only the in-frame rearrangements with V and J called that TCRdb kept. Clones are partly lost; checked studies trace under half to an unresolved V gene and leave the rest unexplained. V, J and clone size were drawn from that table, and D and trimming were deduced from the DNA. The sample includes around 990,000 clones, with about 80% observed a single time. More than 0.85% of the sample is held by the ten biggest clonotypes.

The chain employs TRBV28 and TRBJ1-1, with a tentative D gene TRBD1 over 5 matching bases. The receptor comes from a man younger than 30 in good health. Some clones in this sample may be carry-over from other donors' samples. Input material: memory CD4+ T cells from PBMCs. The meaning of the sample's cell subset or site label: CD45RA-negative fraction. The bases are TGTGCCAGCAAGACCGGGGCCGCGAATAAAGCTTTCTTT. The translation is CASKTGAANKAFF.